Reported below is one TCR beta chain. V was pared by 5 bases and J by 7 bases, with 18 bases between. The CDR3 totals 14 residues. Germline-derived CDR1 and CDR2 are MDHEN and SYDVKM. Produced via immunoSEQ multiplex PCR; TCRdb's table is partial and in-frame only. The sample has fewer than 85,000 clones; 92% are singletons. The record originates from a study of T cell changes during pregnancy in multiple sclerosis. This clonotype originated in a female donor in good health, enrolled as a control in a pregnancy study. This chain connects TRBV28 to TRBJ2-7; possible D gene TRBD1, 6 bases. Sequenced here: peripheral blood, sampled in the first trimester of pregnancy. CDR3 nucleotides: TGTGCCAGCAGTCTATCCACAGGGATCTGGGAGCAGTACTTC. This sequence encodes CASSLSTGIWEQYF. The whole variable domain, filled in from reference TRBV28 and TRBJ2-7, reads DVKVTQSSRYLVKRTGEKVFLECVQDMDHENMFWYRQDPGLGLRLIYFSYDVKMKEKGDIPEGYSVSREKKERFSLILESASTNQTSMYLCASSLSTGIWEQYFGPGTRLTVT.